What follows are 24 T cell receptor beta chains derived from one specimen sequenced in a study of CD8 T cells in Susac syndrome (dated by TCRdb to 2018 to 2020). Libraries were built with the immunoSEQ multiplex PCR assay. RNA was extracted using the RNeasy kit, and roughly 0.5 to 1 microgram was reverse transcribed with random hexamers. Starting from the raw public reads, TCRdb applied fastp trimming at Q25, assembled clones with MiXCR and retained in-frame beta chains. Here each entry gathers all rows of one CDR3 protein and keeps the most common genes and DNA. The sample table holds some 50,000 distinct CDR3 sequences, of which approximately 95% were seen once. The ten top clones hold around 0.75% of the sample. Sequencing used CD8+ T cells from PBMCs. Receptors were obtained from a human donor with Susac syndrome.

The genes are TRBV7-9 and TRBJ2-4, with 10 positions matching TRBD1. In germline, CDR1 is SEHNR, CDR2 FQNEAQ (reference sequence). The trim removed 5 bases at V and 1 base at J, leaving 8 bases unmatched. The CDR3 has 17 residues. The DNA for the CDR3 is TGTGCCAGCAGCCCAGAAGACAGGGGGCGGGCCAAAAACATTCAGTACTTC. It translates to CASSPEDRGRAKNIQYF.

The chain couples TRBV14 to TRBJ2-2; D is perhaps TRBD2 (6 bases). The germline V gene has CDR1 SGHDN and CDR2 FVKESK. Trimming took 1 base from V and 5 from J, leaving 11 bases between them. CDR3 length: 15 amino acids. The CDR3 region has the DNA TGTGCCAGCAGCCAAGGCCCTAGCGTAACCGGGGAGCTGTTTTTT. Its protein is CASSQGPSVTGELFF.

This rearrangement joins TRBV5-1 to TRBJ2-4; 14 nucleotides agree with TRBD2. Trimming at V came to 4 bases and at J to 0 bases, leaving 9 bases not matched to a gene. The CDR3 totals 19 residues. CDR1 SGHRS and CDR2 YFSETQ come from the germline V gene. CDR3 region: CASSPRTSGGILAKNIQYF. In nucleotides, the CDR3 is TGCGCCAGCAGCCCCCGGACTAGCGGGGGGATACTAGCCAAAAACATTCAGTACTTC. The whole variable domain, remainder taken from reference TRBV5-1 and TRBJ2-4, is KAGVTQTPRYLIKTRGQQVTLSCSPISGHRSVSWYQQTPGQGLQFLFEYFSETQRNKGNFPGRFSGRQFSNSRSEMNVSTLELGDSALYLCASSPRTSGGILAKNIQYFGAGTRLSVL.

CDR3 nucleotides: TGTGCCACCAGCAGAGACGGGGGGAGGGGCAGAGAGACCCAGTACTTC. It encodes CATSRDGGRGRETQYF. The chain recombines TRBV15 with TRBJ2-5; 7 bases are a match to TRBD2. This CDR3 has 16 amino acids. After removal of 0 bases from V and 4 bases from J, the junction contained 8 bases not matched to a gene. Germline CDR1 is LNHNV and CDR2 is YYDKDF (reference sequence).

The chain combines TRBV9 with TRBJ2-2; D is unclear. V was cut by 1 base and J by 6 bases, with 4 bases left in between. The germline CDR1 and CDR2 sequences are SGDLS and YYNGEE. This CDR3 region has 12 residues. CDR3 nucleotide sequence: TGTGCCAGCAGCGTAAAGTCCGGGGAGCTGTTTTTT. It encodes CASSVKSGELFF.

The chain carries TRBV4-1 and TRBJ2-4; no clear D. This CDR3 is built from 15 residues. Germline V gene data show CDR1 as MGHRA and CDR2 as YSYEKL. V lost 4 bases and J lost 9, with 19 bases in between. As DNA, the CDR3 is TGCGCCAGCAGCCTCAACGAAGGTCTGCCAGGCATTCAGTACTTC. Translating gives CASSLNEGLPGIQYF.

The chain's CDR3 is CASSDATGATVNEQFF. The CDR3, as DNA: TGTGCCAGCAGTGACGCCACGGGAGCGACGGTCAATGAGCAGTTCTTC. The J gene is TRBJ2-1, the V gene TRBV12-3 or TRBV12-4, with D possibly TRBD2 on 6 matching bases. The germline V and J ends were trimmed by 5 bases and 6 bases, with 20 bases remaining between them. The CDR3 is made up of 16 amino acids.

The gene calls are TRBV2 and TRBJ2-3; no clear D. The CDR3 loop spans 14 amino acids. Germline V gene lookup returns CDR1 SNHLY and CDR2 FYNNEI. Trimming pared 3 bases from V and 1 base from J, leaving 8 bases between. The CDR3 protein is CASSDTGGTDTQYF. As DNA, the CDR3 is TGTGCCAGCAGTGACACGGGTGGCACAGATACGCAGTATTTT.

The genes are TRBV20-1 and TRBJ1-5; possible D gene TRBD1, 5 bases. The CDR3 is made up of 13 amino acids. Per germline, CDR1 DFQATT and CDR2 SNEGSKA (reference sequence). Trimming removed 5 bases at V and 3 bases at J, with 11 bases between. CDR3 residues: CSAVGLDNQPQHF. Here the CDR3 DNA reads TGCAGTGCTGTGGGGCTTGACAATCAGCCCCAGCATTTT.

This rearrangement joins TRBV11-2 to TRBJ2-2; maybe TRBD2 (5 bases). The CDR3 has 15 residues. V was clipped by 4 bases and J by 6 bases, with 15 bases between them. Per the germline V gene, CDR1 is SGHAT and CDR2 is FQNNGV. The CDR3 spells CASSSLRRRPGELFF. CDR3 in DNA: TGTGCCAGCAGCTCGCTACGGAGGCGACCCGGGGAGCTGTTTTTT.

The chain has TRBV18 and TRBJ2-7; tentatively, D is TRBD2 (6 bases). The length of the CDR3 is 14 residues. CDR1 is KGHSH, CDR2 LQKENI, per germline. Trimming removed 1 base from V and 0 bases from J, with 7 bases in between. CDR3 protein: CASSPRDFSYEQYF. Here the CDR3 DNA reads TGTGCCAGCTCACCACGGGACTTCTCCTACGAGCAGTACTTC.

The chain combines TRBV29-1 with TRBJ2-7; D may be TRBD1 or TRBD2 (5 bases each). The CDR3 is made up of 13 amino acids. Trimming removed 4 bases from V and 3 bases from J, with 13 bases in between. The V gene's germline CDR1 is SQVTM and CDR2 ANQGSEA. In nucleotides, the CDR3 is TGCAGCGTTGTGGGACCTCCCAACTACGAGCAGTACTTC. Translating gives CSVVGPPNYEQYF.

The chain uses TRBV30 and TRBJ2-1; D is uncertain. V lost 4 bases and J 8 bases, leaving 9 bases between the germline ends. Germline V gene sequence: CDR1 GTSNPN, CDR2 SVGIG (reference sequence). This CDR3 contains 11 residues. CDR3 nucleotide sequence: TGTGCCTGGATTACGGGCTATGAGCAGTTCTTC. It translates to CAWITGYEQFF.

This rearrangement joins TRBV19 to TRBJ1-5; D remains ambiguous. Looked up from germline, CDR1 is LNHDA and CDR2 is SQIVND (reference sequence). Trimming removed 7 bases from V and 6 bases from J, with 13 bases in between. CDR3 length: 13 residues. CDR3 protein: CASTEYGVQPQHF. Here the CDR3 DNA reads TGTGCCAGTACGGAATATGGCGTTCAGCCCCAGCATTTT. The full variable domain, rest sourced from reference TRBV19 and TRBJ1-5, is DGGITQSPKYLFRKEGQNVTLSCEQNLNHDAMYWYRQDPGQGLRLIYYSQIVNDFQKGDIAEGYSVSREKKESFPLTVTSAQKNPTAFYLCASTEYGVQPQHFGDGTRLSIL.

V and J are TRBV12-3 or TRBV12-4 and TRBJ2-1; TRBD1 is a possible D gene (6 bases). CDR3 length equals 15 residues. Between the trimmed V and J ends, which lost 3 bases and 4 bases, there was a span of 13 bases. The CDR3 here is CASSFRDNPYNEQFF. The CDR3 nucleotides are TGTGCCAGCAGTTTTAGGGACAACCCGTACAATGAGCAGTTCTTC.

Only one count was recorded for this clonotype. The V gene is TRBV12-3 or TRBV12-4, the J gene TRBJ1-2; no clear D. The V end lost 7 bases, the J end lost 6 bases, and 18 bases lay between the germline ends. The CDR3 runs to 14 residues. The CDR3 here is CASNPAVPPDGYTF. The CDR3 coding sequence is TGTGCCAGCAACCCCGCGGTCCCACCCGATGGCTACACCTTC.

The rearrangement joins TRBV29-1 to TRBJ1-4, with D unclear. Trimming shortened V by 2 bases and J by 5 bases, and 12 bases separated the two germline ends. This CDR3 has 14 amino acids. Germline loops: CDR1 SQVTM, CDR2 ANQGSEA. The CDR3 here is CSVEKPHGNEKLFF. Here the CDR3 DNA reads TGCAGCGTTGAAAAACCACACGGAAATGAAAAACTGTTTTTT. Full variable domain (missing parts from reference TRBV29-1 and TRBJ1-4): SAVISQKPSRDICQRGTSLTIQCQVDSQVTMMFWYRQQPGQSLTLIATANQGSEATYESGFVIDKFPISRPNLTFSTLTVSNMSPEDSSIYLCSVEKPHGNEKLFFGSGTQLSVL.

The chain employs TRBV25-1 and TRBJ2-1; 10 bases fit TRBD1. CDR1 is MGHDK, CDR2 SYGVNS, per germline. The CDR3 spans 14 residues. V lost 4 bases, J lost 9 bases, and 6 bases stayed unmatched. CDR3 loop: CASSVGQGVGEQFF. In nucleotides, the CDR3 is TGTGCCAGCAGTGTCGGACAGGGGGTTGGTGAGCAGTTCTTC. The full variable domain, rest sourced from reference TRBV25-1 and TRBJ2-1, is EADIYQTPRYLVIGTGKKITLECSQTMGHDKMYWYQQDPGMELHLIHYSYGVNSTEKGDLSSESTVSRIRTEHFPLTLESARPSHTSQYLCASSVGQGVGEQFFGPGTRLTVL.

This rearrangement joins TRBV15 to TRBJ2-6, with D unclear. The germline V gene has CDR1 LNHNV and CDR2 YYDKDF (reference sequence). V was trimmed by 0 bases and J by 0 bases, leaving 15 bases between them. The CDR3 totals 19 residues. The chain's CDR3 is CATSRDPEIFDSGANVLTF. The CDR3 DNA sequence: TGTGCCACCAGCAGAGATCCTGAGATCTTTGACTCTGGGGCCAACGTCCTGACTTTC.

This chain joins TRBV19 and TRBJ1-4; D is ambiguous. Germline V gene lookup returns CDR1 LNHDA and CDR2 SQIVND (reference sequence). The CDR3 sequence is 11 residues long. Trimming left V 9 bases short and J 13 bases short, with 15 bases between. CDR3 loop: CASGVIAGLFF. As DNA, the CDR3 is TGTGCCAGCGGTGTTATCGCGGGACTGTTTTTT.

This sequence joins TRBV12-3 or TRBV12-4 and TRBJ2-2, with D possibly matching TRBD1 (6 bases). The V and J ends lost 5 bases and 5 bases respectively, with 6 bases between them. CDR3 length equals 12 residues. The CDR3 coding sequence is TGTGCCAGCAGTACAGGGACCGGGGAGCTGTTTTTT. Protein sequence: CASSTGTGELFF.

V is TRBV7-3 and J is TRBJ2-1; D may be TRBD1 (5 bases). With 3 bases removed from V and 0 bases from J, the gap between germline ends came to 12 bases. The CDR3 contains 16 residues. The V gene's germline CDR1 is SGHTA and CDR2 FQGTGA. The CDR3 bases are TGTGCCAGCAGCTTTGGGGCGAGGAGCTCCTACAATGAGCAGTTCTTC. Translating it yields CASSFGARSSYNEQFF.

The V call is TRBV30, the J call TRBJ2-1; the match to TRBD1 covers 9 bases. The CDR3 length is 15 residues. The germline CDR1 and CDR2 sequences are GTSNPN and SVGIG (reference sequence). The trim removed 2 bases at V and 3 bases at J, leaving 5 bases unmatched. DNA for the CDR3: TGTGCCTGGAGTTCTCCGGGACAGGGCTACAATGAGCAGTTCTTC. This codes for CAWSSPGQGYNEQFF.

The genes are TRBV7-6 and TRBJ2-1, with D unresolved. The germline V and J ends were trimmed by 2 bases and 2 bases, with 10 bases remaining between them. This CDR3 spans 15 amino acids. CDR1 is SGHVS and CDR2 is FNYEAQ in the germline V gene. Here the CDR3 DNA reads TGTGCCAGCAGCTTACCCCTGGAGCCCTACAATGAGCAGTTCTTC. Amino acid sequence: CASSLPLEPYNEQFF.